This T cell receptor beta chain was observed in a study of T-cell reconstitution after alpha-beta-depleted transplantation in children (dated by TCRdb to the mid-2010s). As for the study more broadly: The study quantitatively tracked T-cell immune reconstitution after TCRalphabeta/CD19-depleted allogeneic hematopoietic cell transplantation in children using TCR repertoire profiling.

Library generation was performed with PCR. Reads for this sample came from an Illumina HiSeq 2500. Molecular barcoding was employed in the preparation of TCR libraries, with unique molecular identifiers being used to normalize TCRbeta repertoire quantification. Clones were called with MiXCR by TCRdb after fastp trimmed the public reads at Q25, and only in-frame beta chains were retained. One record per CDR3 amino acid sequence lists the most common genes and DNA. The sample table lists around 360,000 distinct CDR3 sequences, around 10% of them with a count of one. About 2.3% of the sample goes to the ten largest clones. V ends up 2 bases short and J 4 bases short, with an unmatched junction base count of 4. CDR1 and CDR2, looked up from the germline V gene, are SGHDT and YYEEEE. Measured from the cysteine to the phenylalanine, the CDR3 is 16 residues long. Only the CDR3 DNA stays, 48 bases, in frame from base 1.

In its sample, this clonotype was seen many times. No antigen is known for it. No per-base quality is available; no much larger clone lies one base away. This TCR was sampled from a human donor who donated a stem cell graft to a child with acute lymphoblastic leukemia. Material: PBMCs from the stem cell graft donor, obtained from the stem cell graft. Recombination joined TRBV5-6 with TRBJ2-7; 15 bases in between match TRBD2. The CDR3 in this case is CASSLPGTSGRYEQYF. The DNA is as follows: TGTGCCAGCAGCTTACCCGGGACTAGCGGGAGGTACGAGCAGTACTTC.